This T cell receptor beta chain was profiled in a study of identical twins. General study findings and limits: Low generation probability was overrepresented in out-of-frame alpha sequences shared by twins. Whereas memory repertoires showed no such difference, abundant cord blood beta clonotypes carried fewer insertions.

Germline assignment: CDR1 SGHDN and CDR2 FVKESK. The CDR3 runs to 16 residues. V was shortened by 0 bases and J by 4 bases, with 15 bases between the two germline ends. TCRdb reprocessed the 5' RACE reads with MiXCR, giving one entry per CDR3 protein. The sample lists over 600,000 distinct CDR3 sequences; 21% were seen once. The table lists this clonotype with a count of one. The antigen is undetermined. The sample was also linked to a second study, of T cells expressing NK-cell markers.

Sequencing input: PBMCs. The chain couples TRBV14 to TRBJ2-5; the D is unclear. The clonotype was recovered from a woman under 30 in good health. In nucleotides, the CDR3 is TGTGCCAGCAGCCAAGATCTCGTGATTCGTGGAGAGACCCAGTACTTC. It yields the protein CASSQDLVIRGETQYF.